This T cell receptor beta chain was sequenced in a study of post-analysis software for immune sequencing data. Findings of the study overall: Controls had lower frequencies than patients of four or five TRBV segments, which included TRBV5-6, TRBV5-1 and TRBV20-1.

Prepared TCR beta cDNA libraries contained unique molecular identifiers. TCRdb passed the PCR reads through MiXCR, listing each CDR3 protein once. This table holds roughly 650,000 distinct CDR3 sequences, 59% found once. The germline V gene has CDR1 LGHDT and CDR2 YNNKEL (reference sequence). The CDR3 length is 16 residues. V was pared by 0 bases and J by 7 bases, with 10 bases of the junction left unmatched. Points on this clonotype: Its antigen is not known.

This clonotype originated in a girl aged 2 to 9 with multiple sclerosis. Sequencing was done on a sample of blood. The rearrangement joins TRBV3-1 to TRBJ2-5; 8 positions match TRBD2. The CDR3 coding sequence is TGTGCCAGCAGCCAAGATTCCGCGGGGGGCCCTCGGACCCAGTACTTC. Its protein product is CASSQDSAGGPRTQYF.